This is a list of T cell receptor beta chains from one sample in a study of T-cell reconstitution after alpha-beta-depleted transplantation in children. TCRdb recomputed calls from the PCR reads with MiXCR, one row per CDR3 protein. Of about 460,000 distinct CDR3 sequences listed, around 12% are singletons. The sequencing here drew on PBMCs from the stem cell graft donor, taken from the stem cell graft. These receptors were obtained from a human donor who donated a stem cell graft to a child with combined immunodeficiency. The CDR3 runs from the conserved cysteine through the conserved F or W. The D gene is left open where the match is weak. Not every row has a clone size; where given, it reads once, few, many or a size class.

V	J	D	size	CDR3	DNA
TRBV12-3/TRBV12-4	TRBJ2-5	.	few	CASKGGLEETQYF	TGTGCCAGCAAGGGAGGCCTAGAGGAGACCCAGTACTTC
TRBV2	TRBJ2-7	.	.	CASARDGGYEQYF	TGTGCCAGCGCCCGGGACGGGGGCTACGAGCAGTACTTC
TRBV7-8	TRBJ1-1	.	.	CASSLPTGRFTEAFF	TGTGCCAGCAGCTTACCCACGGGACGCTTCACTGAAGCTTTCTTT
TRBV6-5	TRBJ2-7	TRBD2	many	CASSYRQAGGIYEQYF	TGTGCCAGCAGTTACCGGCAGGCGGGAGGAATTTACGAGCAGTACTTC
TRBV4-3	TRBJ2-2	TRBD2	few	CASSQDPGLAWTGELFF	TGCGCCAGCAGCCAAGACCCAGGACTAGCGTGGACCGGGGAGCTGTTTTTT
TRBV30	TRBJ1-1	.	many	CAWVGGNTEAFF	TGTGCCTGGGTAGGGGGGAACACTGAAGCTTTCTTT
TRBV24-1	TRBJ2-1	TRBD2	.	CATSDLGGGAPSEQFF	TGTGCCACCAGTGATTTGGGCGGGGGGGCCCCAAGTGAGCAGTTCTTC
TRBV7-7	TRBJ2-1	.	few	CASSPLGRLNNEQFF	TGTGCCAGCAGCCCCCTCGGCAGGCTTAACAATGAGCAGTTCTTC
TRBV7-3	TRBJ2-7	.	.	CASSLTREAEQYF	TGTGCCAGCAGCTTAACCCGTGAGGCCGAGCAGTACTTC
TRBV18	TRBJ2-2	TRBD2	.	CASSPSTSGTNTGELFF	TGTGCCAGCTCACCTTCCACTAGCGGGACGAACACCGGGGAGCTGTTTTTT
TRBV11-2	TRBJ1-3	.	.	CASSPLGPGNTIYF	TGTGCCAGCAGCCCCCTGGGCCCTGGAAACACCATATATTTT
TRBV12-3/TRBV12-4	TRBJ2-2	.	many	CASGSDREGPNTGELFF	TGTGCCAGCGGGTCCGACAGGGAGGGACCAAACACCGGGGAGCTGTTTTTT
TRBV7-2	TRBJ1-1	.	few	CASSLARTGKTEAFF	TGTGCCAGCAGCTTAGCGAGGACGGGGAAAACTGAAGCTTTCTTT
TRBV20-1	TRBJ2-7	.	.	CSAWLGAGEQYF	TGCAGTGCCTGGCTGGGCGCTGGCGAGCAGTACTTC
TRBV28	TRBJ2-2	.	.	CASSPPVSGELFF	TGTGCCAGCAGTCCCCCAGTGTCCGGGGAGCTGTTTTTT
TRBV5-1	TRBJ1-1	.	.	CASSSDGGGTEAFF	TGCGCCAGCAGCTCGGACGGTGGGGGGACTGAAGCTTTCTTT
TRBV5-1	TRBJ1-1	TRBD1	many	CASSLGTGDDTEAFF	TGCGCCAGCAGCTTAGGGACAGGGGATGACACTGAAGCTTTCTTT
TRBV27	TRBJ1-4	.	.	CASSARTPATNEKLFF	TGTGCCAGCAGTGCCCGGACGCCCGCAACTAATGAAAAACTGTTTTTT
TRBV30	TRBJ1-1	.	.	CAWSPGGAEAFF	TGTGCCTGGAGCCCTGGGGGCGCTGAAGCTTTCTTT
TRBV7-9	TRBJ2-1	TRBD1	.	CASSLGGQGNEQFF	TGTGCCAGCAGCTTAGGGGGACAGGGGAATGAGCAGTTCTTC
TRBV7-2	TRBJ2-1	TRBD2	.	CASSLLGGVNNVQFF	TGTGCCAGCAGCTTATTGGGGGGGGTGAACAATGTGCAGTTCTTC
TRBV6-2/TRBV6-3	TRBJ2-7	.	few	CASSYPRDTRLEQYF	TGTGCCAGCAGTTACCCACGGGACACCAGGCTGGAGCAGTACTTC
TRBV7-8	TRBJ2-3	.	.	CASSTLLDFTDTQYF	TGTGCCAGCAGCACCCTGTTGGACTTCACAGATACGCAGTATTTT
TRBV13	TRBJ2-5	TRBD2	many	CASSSPGLAVQETQYF	TGTGCCAGCAGCTCGCCGGGACTAGCGGTACAAGAGACCCAGTACTTC
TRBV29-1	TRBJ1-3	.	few	CSASFLRDTGNTIYF	TGCAGCGCCTCATTTCTCCGGGACACAGGAAACACCATATATTTT
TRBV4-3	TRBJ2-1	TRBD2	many	CASSQDIARGGRNEQFF	TGCGCCAGCAGCCAAGATATTGCGCGGGGGGGCCGGAATGAGCAGTTCTTC
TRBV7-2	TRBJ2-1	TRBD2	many	CASRTRAGEGYNEQFF	TGTGCCAGCAGGACTAGGGCGGGAGAAGGTTACAATGAGCAGTTCTTC
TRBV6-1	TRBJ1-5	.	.	CASIWGGQSNQPQHF	TGTGCCAGCATATGGGGGGGGCAGAGCAATCAGCCCCAGCATTTT
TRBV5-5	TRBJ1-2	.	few	CASSRWSTAGYTF	TGTGCCAGCAGCCGCTGGTCCACAGCCGGCTACACCTTC